The 28 T cell receptor beta chains below were found in one sample sequenced in a study of T cell responses to AZD1222 COVID-19 vaccine. Some clones are missing from TCRdb's copy, which holds only in-frame ones; the method was immunoSEQ multiplex PCR. The sample has under 110,000 clones, roughly nine tenths seen once. The starting material was peripheral blood, obtained on day 0 of AZD1222 vaccination. These receptors were obtained from an adult in good health.

The CDR3 coding sequence is TGCAGTGCTAGTAGCGGGAGTAGGGGCAATGAGCAGTTCTTC. Its protein is CSASSGSRGNEQFF. This rearrangement joins TRBV20-1 to TRBJ2-1, with 9 bases fitting TRBD2. From germline, CDR1 is DFQATT and CDR2 SNEGSKA (reference sequence). The CDR3 contains 14 residues. With 3 bases clipped from V and 6 bases from J, the junction kept 6 bases outside the gene matches.

The genes are TRBV7-2 and TRBJ2-2, with D perhaps matching TRBD1 (5 bases). Germline lookup yields CDR1 SGHTA and CDR2 FQGNSA. The CDR3 sequence is 14 residues long. With 5 bases removed from V and 1 base from J, the gap between germline ends came to 8 bases. The CDR3 loop reads CASSGRVNTGELFF. DNA of the CDR3: TGTGCCAGCAGCGGCAGGGTGAACACCGGGGAGCTGTTTTTT.

V usage is TRBV6-6 and J usage is TRBJ2-1; D may be TRBD2 (6 bases). The CDR3 is made up of 13 amino acids. Trimming took 9 bases from V and 4 from J, leaving 13 bases between them. Germline assignment: CDR1 MNHNY and CDR2 SVGAGI (reference sequence). CDR3 sequence reads: CASYRDSYNEQFF. The CDR3, as DNA: TGTGCCAGTTACCGGGACTCTTACAATGAGCAGTTCTTC.

The chain employs TRBV29-1 and TRBJ1-1; no reliable D call. Germline assignment: CDR1 SQVTM and CDR2 ANQGSEA. The CDR3 consists of 11 residues. Trimming pared 4 bases from V and 4 bases from J, leaving 7 bases between. In DNA form, the CDR3 reads TGCAGCGTTGTGGAGGCCACTGAAGCTTTCTTT. Its translation: CSVVEATEAFF. The whole variable domain, filled in from reference TRBV29-1 and TRBJ1-1, reads SAVISQKPSRDICQRGTSLTIQCQVDSQVTMMFWYRQQPGQSLTLIATANQGSEATYESGFVIDKFPISRPNLTFSTLTVSNMSPEDSSIYLCSVVEATEAFFGQGTRLTVV.

The genes are TRBV7-8 and TRBJ1-3, with a weak D call TRBD1 (5 bases). V gave up 5 bases and J gave up 4 bases, with 12 bases separating them. The CDR3 runs to 14 residues. Germline CDR1 is SGHVS and CDR2 is FQNEAQ. CDR3 sequence (DNA): TGTGCCAGCAGCCCTTCAGGGAGGGGAAACACCATATATTTT. Residues: CASSPSGRGNTIYF.

This clone was counted a few times. This sequence joins TRBV4-3 and TRBJ1-5; D gene unclear. This CDR3 is 15 amino acids long. The germline V gene encodes CDR1 LGHNA and CDR2 YSLEER. The V end was cut by 0 bases, the J end by 9 bases, with 15 bases between. The CDR3 region has the DNA TGCGCCAGCAGCCAAGAGTTCACCGGGTCAATGCCCCAGCATTTT. This sequence encodes CASSQEFTGSMPQHF.

V usage is TRBV18 and J usage is TRBJ2-7, with D unresolved. The CDR3 has 15 residues. Trimming took off 5 bases at V and 0 bases at J, with 14 bases between the two ends. Germline CDR1 reads KGHSH; CDR2 reads LQKENI. The CDR3 is CASSSTRQISYEQYF. Written as DNA, the CDR3 is TGTGCCAGCTCATCTACCAGGCAAATCTCCTACGAGCAGTACTTC.

This chain's CDR3 is CASRRDFGYNEQFF. The CDR3 DNA reads TGTGCCAGTAGAAGGGACTTCGGATACAATGAGCAGTTCTTC. V and J are TRBV19 and TRBJ2-1; D might be TRBD2 (6 bases). Germline-derived CDR1 and CDR2 are LNHDA and SQIVND (reference sequence). The CDR3 spans 14 residues. Trimming cost V 6 bases and J 4 bases, with 13 bases left between them. The complete variable domain, with remaining parts taken from reference TRBV19 and TRBJ2-1, reads DGGITQSPKYLFRKEGQNVTLSCEQNLNHDAMYWYRQDPGQGLRLIYYSQIVNDFQKGDIAEGYSVSREKKESFPLTVTSAQKNPTAFYLCASRRDFGYNEQFFGPGTRLTVL.

The chain recombines TRBV11-2 with TRBJ2-7, with 12 bases matching TRBD2. The CDR3 is 16 residues long. Germline assignment: CDR1 SGHAT and CDR2 FQNNGV. J lost 3 bases, V lost 3 bases, and 6 bases had no gene match. The CDR3 is CASSFQVTSGSYEQYF. CDR3 bases: TGTGCCAGCAGCTTCCAAGTGACTAGCGGGAGCTACGAGCAGTACTTC.

The chain has TRBV5-6 and TRBJ1-4, with 8 bases that match TRBD1. The CDR3 consists of 17 residues. Germline CDR1 reads SGHDT; CDR2 reads YYEEEE. V shed 4 bases, J shed 10 bases, and the junction held 18 bases outside the gene matches. CDR3 residues: CASSPHGQGANRGKLFF. CDR3 in DNA: TGTGCCAGCAGCCCGCACGGACAGGGAGCGAATAGGGGAAAACTGTTTTTT.

This rearrangement joins TRBV18 to TRBJ2-1; a weak D match, TRBD2 (5 bases). Germline values: CDR1 KGHSH, CDR2 LQKENI. This CDR3 comprises 14 residues. V was trimmed by 3 bases and J by 11 bases, leaving 17 bases between them. The chain's CDR3 is CASSPDFTRRKQFF. The DNA of the CDR3 is TGTGCCAGCTCACCGGACTTTACACGTCGTAAGCAGTTCTTC.

This sequence joins TRBV7-3 and TRBJ1-6, with D hard to call. Trimming cost V 6 bases and J 8 bases, with 11 bases left between them. The CDR3 is 13 residues long. Per the germline V gene, CDR1 is SGHTA and CDR2 is FQGTGA. CDR3 loop: CASSHTRDSPLHF. CDR3 coding DNA: TGTGCCAGCAGTCATACCCGGGATTCACCCCTCCACTTT.

V and J are TRBV24-1 and TRBJ1-2, with no clear D. The CDR3 is made up of 14 amino acids. Germline CDR1 reads KGHDR; CDR2 reads SFDVKD. Trimming shortened V by 2 bases and J by 2 bases, and 8 bases separated the two germline ends. CDR3: CATSDSGGNYGYTF. CDR3 coding DNA: TGTGCCACCAGTGATTCGGGAGGGAACTATGGCTACACCTTC.

The genes are TRBV29-1 and TRBJ1-1; a weak D match, TRBD1 (6 bases). Between the trimmed V and J ends, which lost 7 bases and 0 bases, there was a span of 15 bases. There are 14 residues in the CDR3. Germline lookup yields CDR1 SQVTM and CDR2 ANQGSEA. CDR3 in DNA: TGCAGCGGTCAGTGGGGGCTTATGAACACTGAAGCTTTCTTT. Its translation: CSGQWGLMNTEAFF.

The V call is TRBV28, the J call TRBJ2-1; 10 positions agree with TRBD2. V was pared by 10 bases and J by 6 bases, with 6 bases of the junction left unmatched. Germline V lookup: CDR1 MDHEN, CDR2 SYDVKM. CDR3 length equals 13 residues. CDR3 nucleotide sequence: TGTGCCACCGTAGCGGGGGGAGGCAATGAGCAGTTCTTC. This translates into CATVAGGGNEQFF.

The chain's CDR3 is CSGREGSPLHF. In DNA, the CDR3 is TGCAGTGGTAGGGAAGGTTCACCCCTCCACTTT. The chain couples TRBV20-1 to TRBJ1-6; no reliable D call. This CDR3 comprises 11 residues. Per germline, CDR1 DFQATT and CDR2 SNEGSKA (reference sequence). V shed 7 bases and J shed 9 bases, with 10 bases lying between them.

The rearrangement uses TRBV6-5 and TRBJ1-6, with a possible D match to TRBD1 (5 bases). V shed 7 bases and J shed 7 bases, with 11 bases lying between them. The CDR3 consists of 13 residues. Per germline, CDR1 MNHEY and CDR2 SVGAGI. The CDR3 sequence is CASTPGQNSPLHF. The CDR3 DNA sequence: TGTGCCAGCACCCCAGGGCAGAATTCACCCCTCCACTTT.

The chain uses TRBV3-1 (or the pseudogene TRBV3-2) and TRBJ1-1, with 10 bases that match TRBD1. Trimming took 3 bases from V and 2 from J; bases not matched to a gene: 3. Germline V gene data show CDR1 as LGHDT and CDR2 as YNNKEL (reference sequence). CDR3 size: 15 residues. The CDR3 DNA reads as TGTGCCAGCAGCCACCGGGACAGGGGAAACACTGAAGCTTTCTTT. It is translated as CASSHRDRGNTEAFF.

About this clone: Other DNA sequences within the sample encode an identical CDR3. The CDR3 DNA reads TGTGCCAGTAGGAGAGGACAAGAGACCCAGTACTTC. This encodes CASRRGQETQYF. The V call is TRBV19, the J call TRBJ2-5; D unresolved. Germline CDR1 is LNHDA and CDR2 is SQIVND (reference sequence). Trimming removed 6 bases from V and 2 bases from J, with 7 bases in between. This CDR3 is 12 amino acids long. Filled out from reference TRBV19 and TRBJ2-5, the complete variable domain reads DGGITQSPKYLFRKEGQNVTLSCEQNLNHDAMYWYRQDPGQGLRLIYYSQIVNDFQKGDIAEGYSVSREKKESFPLTVTSAQKNPTAFYLCASRRGQETQYFGPGTRLLVL.

The genes are TRBV27 and TRBJ2-3; a possible D gene is TRBD2 (6 bases). The length of the CDR3 is 15 residues. CDR1 and CDR2 (germline): MNHEY, SMNVEV (reference sequence). V lost 6 bases and J lost 0, with 13 bases in between. The CDR3, as DNA: TGTGCCAGCAGGCCCCGACTAGAGAGCACAGATACGCAGTATTTT. Translated: CASRPRLESTDTQYF.

The V and J genes are TRBV7-9 and TRBJ1-3; no definite D call. CDR1 SEHNR and CDR2 FQNEAQ come from the germline V gene (reference sequence). The CDR3 contains 15 residues. The ends were cut back, 4 bases at V and 3 bases at J, with 13 bases in the middle. This chain's CDR3 is CASSWSSSNGNTIYF. DNA of the CDR3: TGTGCCAGCAGCTGGTCATCAAGCAATGGAAACACCATATATTTT.

The genes are TRBV6-5 and TRBJ1-4; D ambiguous. CDR1 is MNHEY, CDR2 SVGAGI, per germline. The CDR3 is 13 amino acids. The V end lost 3 bases, the J end lost 6 bases, and 8 bases lay between the germline ends. CDR3 protein: CASSYRRDEKLFF. Written as DNA, the CDR3 is TGTGCCAGCAGTTATAGGAGGGATGAAAAACTGTTTTTT.

The chain couples TRBV12-3 or TRBV12-4 to TRBJ1-5; D is ambiguous. V dropped 7 bases and J dropped 3 bases, with 10 bases sitting between them. CDR3 length: 13 amino acids. The CDR3 loop reads CASKGSANQPQHF. CDR3 nucleotide sequence: TGTGCCAGCAAAGGGAGCGCCAATCAGCCCCAGCATTTT.

The V call is TRBV7-2, the J call TRBJ2-7; no clear D. Germline V gene data show CDR1 as SGHTA and CDR2 as FQGNSA. Between the trimmed V and J ends, which lost 2 bases and 1 base, there was a span of 9 bases. There are 14 residues in the CDR3. CDR3 sequence reads: CASSLWHGSYEQYF. The CDR3 coding sequence is TGTGCCAGCAGCTTATGGCACGGATCCTACGAGCAGTACTTC.

The chain recombines TRBV2 with TRBJ1-1; a weak D match, TRBD1 (5 bases). The germline V and J ends were trimmed by 5 bases and 1 base, with 8 bases remaining between them. Germline assignment: CDR1 SNHLY and CDR2 FYNNEI. The CDR3 is made up of 13 amino acids. The CDR3: CASSPTENTEAFF. CDR3 in DNA: TGTGCCAGCAGTCCGACAGAGAACACTGAAGCTTTCTTT. Full variable domain (outside the CDR3, taken from reference TRBV2 and TRBJ1-1): EPEVTQTPSHQVTQMGQEVILRCVPISNHLYFYWYRQILGQKVEFLVSFYNNEISEKSEIFDDQFSVERPDGSNFTLKIRSTKLEDSAMYFCASSPTENTEAFFGQGTRLTVV.

This clone has a single count. CDR3: CASSLGSWVIHEQFF. The CDR3 DNA reads as TGTGCCAGCAGCTTAGGAAGTTGGGTGATTCATGAGCAGTTCTTC. The gene calls are TRBV27 and TRBJ2-1; D uncertain. This CDR3 has 15 residues. V dropped 6 bases and J dropped 8 bases, with 20 bases sitting between them. Germline V gives CDR1 MNHEY, CDR2 SMNVEV (reference sequence).

This chain's CDR3 is CASSSGAYEQYF. The CDR3 coding sequence is TGTGCCAGCAGCTCTGGGGCCTACGAGCAGTACTTC. The rearrangement joins TRBV11-3 to TRBJ2-7, with D uncertain. Trimming removed 4 bases at V and 2 bases at J, with 6 bases between. Per the germline V gene, CDR1 is SGHNT and CDR2 is YENEEA. The CDR3 runs 12 residues. The variable domain in full, with the rest retrieved from reference TRBV11-3 and TRBJ2-7, is EAGVVQSPRYKIIEKKQPVAFWCNPISGHNTLYWYLQNLGQGPELLIRYENEEAVDDSQLPKDRFSAERLKGVDSTLKIQPAELGDSAVYLCASSSGAYEQYFGPGTRLTVT.

The chain couples TRBV5-1 to TRBJ1-1; maybe TRBD1 (5 bases). The CDR3 sequence is 15 residues long. Trimming took 6 bases from V and 1 from J, leaving 16 bases between them. Germline V CDR1 and CDR2: SGHRS, YFSETQ. CDR3 DNA sequence: TGCGCCAGCACGGCCCTCCAGGGAAGGAACACTGAAGCTTTCTTT. It yields the protein CASTALQGRNTEAFF.